The rows below give T cell receptor beta chains drawn from one sample of a study of T cell responses to AZD1222 COVID-19 vaccine. Assay used: immunoSEQ multiplex PCR; TCRdb lists only in-frame clones, some missing. The sample holds 130,000 or so clones, around 94% seen once. The source material was peripheral blood, sampled on day 0 of AZD1222 vaccination. All receptors come from an adult in good health. Both conserved end residues are part of each CDR3. The D gene is left open where the match is weak.

v_call,d_call,cdr3_length,j_call,cdr3_aa
TRBV25-1,TRBD1,17,TRBJ2-3,CASSEPIGDRSTDTQYF
TRBV6-1,NA,15,TRBJ2-7,CASSESQGGSYEQYF
TRBV5-6,NA,17,TRBJ2-2,CASSLVGPPETGGELFF
TRBV5-4,TRBD2,14,TRBJ2-3,CASSFAREPDTQYF
TRBV7-9,TRBD2,17,TRBJ2-3,CASSLGGGGRGIDTQYF
TRBV6-5,TRBD1,14,TRBJ1-4,CASSHDGTGKELFF
TRBV2,NA,14,TRBJ1-4,CASVRTELNEKLFF
TRBV7-2,TRBD1,14,TRBJ1-6,CASTRQGAVSPLHF
TRBV9,NA,18,TRBJ2-3,CASSVASMGGPRTDTQYF
TRBV9,TRBD2,15,TRBJ2-1,CASSAGLAGGNEQFF
TRBV11-2,NA,15,TRBJ1-4,CASSPPGANNEKLFF
TRBV3-1/TRBV3-2,NA,14,TRBJ1-1,CASSQDGGNTEAFF
TRBV2,NA,14,TRBJ1-3,CASSGLISGNTIYF
TRBV6-6,NA,11,TRBJ1-5,CASSYDGTQHF
TRBV15,TRBD1,15,TRBJ1-2,CATSRAGQGAGGYTF
TRBV6-5,TRBD2,15,TRBJ2-3,CASRVAGGSTDTQYF
TRBV28,TRBD1,14,TRBJ1-4,CASSRQGANEKLFF
TRBV15,NA,15,TRBJ1-2,CATSREGRRERGYTF
TRBV5-6,NA,15,TRBJ1-3,CASSLGGRKETTIYF
TRBV11-2,TRBD2,19,TRBJ2-7,CASSLDIAASGLWRNEQYF
TRBV6-5,NA,14,TRBJ1-2,CASREFGGDYGYTF
TRBV4-2,TRBD2,16,TRBJ2-3,CASSQRLAGPTDTQYF
TRBV2,NA,16,TRBJ1-5,CASSVTEDYRNQPQHF
TRBV11-2,NA,17,TRBJ2-1,CASSGEGGGFSYNEQFF
TRBV7-3,NA,15,TRBJ2-1,CASSVTTGSYNEQFF
TRBV19,NA,12,TRBJ2-1,CASSILGDEQFF
TRBV3-1/TRBV3-2,TRBD1,14,TRBJ1-1,CASRNDRVNTEAFF
TRBV18,NA,17,TRBJ2-7,CASSPGQGASSWYEQYF
TRBV7-9,NA,14,TRBJ1-2,CASSFGRDSYGYTF
TRBV3-1/TRBV3-2,NA,16,TRBJ2-3,CASSQGAGSGTDTQYF
TRBV7-8,NA,12,TRBJ2-7,CASSQVFGEQYF
TRBV29-1,NA,16,TRBJ1-3,CSVEGAKGKSGNTIYF
TRBV27,TRBD1,14,TRBJ1-2,CASSRDRGTYGYTF
TRBV2,NA,14,TRBJ1-2,CASSEREVGYGYTF
TRBV7-9,NA,15,TRBJ2-7,CASSLSNTESGEQYF
TRBV9,TRBD2,16,TRBJ2-3,CASSRTSGSKTDTQYF
TRBV3-1/TRBV3-2,TRBD2,17,TRBJ2-5,CASNTRGLAGGPGTQYF
TRBV11-2,TRBD1,15,TRBJ1-5,CASSLTAGGSLPQHF
TRBV2,TRBD2,15,TRBJ2-1,CASSEGLAEYNEQFF
TRBV3-1/TRBV3-2,TRBD2,16,TRBJ2-4,CASSPTSGIAKNIQYF
TRBV6-1,NA,17,TRBJ1-2,CASSDLPGQDANYGCTF
TRBV30,TRBD2,16,TRBJ2-1,CAWSPLGTSGNNEQFF
TRBV19,NA,15,TRBJ1-5,CASSIGDKGNQPQHF
TRBV28,TRBD1,14,TRBJ2-2,CASSRTGQGGELFF
TRBV6-6,NA,14,TRBJ2-5,CASSYSRGEETQYF
TRBV7-9,NA,15,TRBJ2-1,CASSSTTGSLNEQFF
TRBV19,NA,17,TRBJ2-6,CASSIRPGSSGANVLTF
TRBV19,NA,14,TRBJ1-6,CASSIDLLDSPLHF
TRBV5-1,TRBD1,22,TRBJ1-5,CASSFEGRPNLTGENGNQPQHF
TRBV15,NA,12,TRBJ1-1,CATSADYTEAFF
TRBV10-2,NA,15,TRBJ1-1,CASSARQDKNTEAFF
TRBV9,TRBD1,14,TRBJ2-2,CASSTGGFTGELFF
TRBV7-2,TRBD2,14,TRBJ2-3,CASSRSGSEDTQYF
TRBV7-9,NA,16,TRBJ1-4,CASSFGRQATNEKLFF
TRBV10-2,TRBD2,11,TRBJ2-7,CASTSGGEQYF
TRBV18,NA,17,TRBJ2-3,CASSPPRLGRVTDTQYF
TRBV11-2,NA,11,TRBJ2-1,CASSLNNEQFF
TRBV5-1,NA,14,TRBJ1-3,CASSLGTAGNTIYF
TRBV9,TRBD1,17,TRBJ1-2,CASNRNRATGGDYGYTF